Listed below are T cell receptor beta chains from one sample, sequenced in a study of blood T cell repertoires in COVID-19. Assay: immunoSEQ multiplex PCR; the TCRdb copy retains only in-frame clones and omits some. The table shows 200,000 to 250,000 clones, with about 90% occurring only once. Sequencing used PBMCs or T cells enriched from blood (not recorded which). These receptors came from a woman aged 45-65 years with acute COVID-19. The CDR3 runs from the conserved cysteine through the conserved F or W. Fields, in order: clone size, J gene, D gene, V gene, CDR3 protein, CDR3 DNA. D genes are given only for firm matches. Some rows have no size entry. The others give once, few or many, or a class for an expanded clone.

size: .
J: TRBJ2-2
D: .
V: TRBV6-5
CDR3: CASLFDTGELFF
DNA: TGTGCCAGCCTATTCGACACCGGGGAGCTGTTTTTT

size: .
J: TRBJ1-1
D: TRBD1
V: TRBV19
CDR3: CASRAGQGFTEAFF
DNA: TGTGCCAGTAGGGCGGGACAGGGGTTTACTGAAGCTTTCTTT

size: .
J: TRBJ2-5
D: .
V: TRBV21-1
CDR3: CASSATGRQETQYF
DNA: TGTGCCAGCAGCGCGACAGGGCGACAAGAGACCCAGTACTTC

size: .
J: TRBJ1-2
D: .
V: TRBV2
CDR3: CASRLNYGYTF
DNA: TGTGCCAGCAGGCTAAACTATGGCTACACCTTC

size: .
J: TRBJ2-1
D: .
V: TRBV9
CDR3: CASSVAQGGKYNEQFF
DNA: TGTGCCAGCAGCGTAGCTCAGGGAGGAAAGTACAATGAGCAGTTCTTC

size: .
J: TRBJ2-7
D: TRBD2
V: TRBV11-2
CDR3: CASSLAGGREQYF
DNA: TGTGCCAGCAGCTTGGCGGGAGGGAGGGAGCAGTACTTC

size: .
J: TRBJ2-7
D: TRBD1
V: TRBV2
CDR3: CASSPGQGAREQYF
DNA: TGTGCCAGCAGTCCGGGACAGGGGGCGCGCGAGCAGTACTTC

size: .
J: TRBJ2-5
D: .
V: TRBV5-1
CDR3: CASSLVGGLQETQYF
DNA: TGCGCCAGCAGCTTGGTGGGGGGGCTCCAAGAGACCCAGTACTTC

size: once
J: TRBJ1-2
D: .
V: TRBV19
CDR3: CASSILDFTNYGYTF
DNA: TGTGCCAGTAGTATCCTAGACTTCACTAACTATGGCTACACCTTC

size: .
J: TRBJ1-1
D: TRBD1
V: TRBV5-6
CDR3: CASSLYQGGGTEAFF
DNA: TGTGCCAGCAGCTTGTATCAGGGGGGAGGCACTGAAGCTTTCTTT

size: .
J: TRBJ1-4
D: .
V: TRBV28
CDR3: CASSFSQDSYEKLFF
DNA: TGTGCCAGCAGTTTCTCGCAGGATTCCTACGAAAAACTGTTTTTT

size: few
J: TRBJ2-1
D: TRBD2
V: TRBV3-1/TRBV3-2
CDR3: CASSPQPGLVNNEQFF
DNA: TGTGCCAGCAGCCCTCAACCGGGACTAGTGAACAATGAGCAGTTCTTC

size: .
J: TRBJ2-2
D: .
V: TRBV6-2/TRBV6-3
CDR3: CASSYGPGGSGELFF
DNA: TGTGCCAGCAGTTACGGGCCAGGGGGGTCCGGGGAGCTGTTTTTT

size: .
J: TRBJ2-7
D: TRBD2
V: TRBV28
CDR3: CASSRGDGSYEQYF
DNA: TGTGCCAGCAGTCGGGGGGACGGGTCCTACGAGCAGTACTTC

size: .
J: TRBJ1-6
D: .
V: TRBV28
CDR3: CASSYSDTGHGALHF
DNA: TGTGCCAGCAGTTACTCGGACACAGGGCATGGGGCCCTCCACTTT

size: .
J: TRBJ2-7
D: TRBD1
V: TRBV28
CDR3: CASSPAGTGGVEQYF
DNA: TGTGCCAGCAGCCCCGCCGGGACAGGGGGGGTCGAGCAGTACTTC

size: .
J: TRBJ2-1
D: TRBD1
V: TRBV28
CDR3: CASSPRDRVHEQFF
DNA: TGTGCCAGCAGTCCCCGGGACAGGGTACATGAGCAGTTCTTC

size: .
J: TRBJ2-7
D: TRBD2
V: TRBV7-2
CDR3: CASRRTSGSYEQYF
DNA: TGTGCCAGCAGACGGACTAGCGGGTCCTACGAGCAGTACTTC